Listed below are T cell receptor beta chains from one sample, sequenced in a study of cytomegalovirus exposure and HLA in healthy donors. Libraries were prepared by immunoSEQ multiplex PCR; TCRdb keeps only in-frame clonotypes and omits some of them. The sample lists approximately 120,000 clones; around three quarters were seen once. Input material: PBMCs. The receptors were sampled from a woman in her 40s in good health and CMV-seropositive. The CDR3 runs from the conserved cysteine through the conserved F or W. The D gene is left open where the match is weak. The size field is filled for only some rows; it gives once, few, many or a size class.

j_call: TRBJ1-2
d_call: -
v_call: TRBV2
clone_size: -
cdr3_aa: CASRTAAGATYGYTF
cdr3_nt: TGTGCCAGCAGAACGGCGGCAGGGGCGACCTATGGCTACACCTTC

j_call: TRBJ2-2
d_call: -
v_call: TRBV5-4
clone_size: -
cdr3_aa: CASSPSGSTFPTGELFF
cdr3_nt: TGTGCCAGCAGCCCCTCGGGGTCAACCTTTCCAACCGGGGAGCTGTTTTTT

j_call: TRBJ1-2
d_call: -
v_call: TRBV30
clone_size: -
cdr3_aa: CAWEGNYGYTF
cdr3_nt: TGTGCCTGGGAGGGAAACTATGGCTACACCTTC

j_call: TRBJ2-5
d_call: TRBD1
v_call: TRBV9
clone_size: -
cdr3_aa: CASRPGSGGEETQYF
cdr3_nt: TGTGCCAGCAGGCCTGGATCAGGGGGCGAGGAGACCCAGTACTTC

j_call: TRBJ1-5
d_call: -
v_call: TRBV2
clone_size: -
cdr3_aa: CASSVDAGGQPQHF
cdr3_nt: TGTGCCAGCAGTGTGGACGCAGGAGGTCAGCCCCAGCATTTT

j_call: TRBJ1-2
d_call: TRBD1
v_call: TRBV28
clone_size: once
cdr3_aa: CASSFRTGRNYGYTF
cdr3_nt: TGTGCCAGCAGTTTTCGGACAGGCCGAAACTATGGCTACACCTTC

j_call: TRBJ2-7
d_call: -
v_call: TRBV10-3
clone_size: -
cdr3_aa: CAIRNSVSSYEQYF
cdr3_nt: TGTGCCATCAGGAATAGCGTGAGCTCCTACGAGCAGTACTTC

j_call: TRBJ2-3
d_call: TRBD2
v_call: TRBV7-2
clone_size: once
cdr3_aa: CASSLARLAGGSDTQYF
cdr3_nt: TGTGCCAGCAGCTTAGCCCGACTAGCGGGAGGTTCAGATACGCAGTATTTT

j_call: TRBJ1-2
d_call: -
v_call: TRBV19
clone_size: -
cdr3_aa: CASSSLGGEYGYTF
cdr3_nt: TGTGCCAGTAGTTCCTTGGGGGGAGAGTATGGCTACACCTTC

j_call: TRBJ2-7
d_call: -
v_call: TRBV5-1
clone_size: -
cdr3_aa: CASSPSSFGYEQYF
cdr3_nt: TGCGCCAGCAGCCCGTCAAGTTTCGGCTACGAGCAGTACTTC

j_call: TRBJ2-7
d_call: -
v_call: TRBV15
clone_size: -
cdr3_aa: CATSREYSSYEQYF
cdr3_nt: TGTGCCACCAGCAGAGAGTACAGCTCCTACGAGCAGTACTTC

j_call: TRBJ2-1
d_call: TRBD2
v_call: TRBV27
clone_size: -
cdr3_aa: CASSSPGLAPPYNEQFF
cdr3_nt: TGTGCCAGCAGTTCCCCGGGACTAGCGCCCCCGTACAATGAGCAGTTCTTC

j_call: TRBJ2-2
d_call: -
v_call: TRBV7-9
clone_size: -
cdr3_aa: CASSLELGSGELFF
cdr3_nt: TGTGCCAGCAGCTTAGAACTAGGGTCCGGGGAGCTGTTTTTT

j_call: TRBJ2-6
d_call: TRBD2
v_call: TRBV7-8
clone_size: -
cdr3_aa: CASSSTSATGANVLTF
cdr3_nt: TGTGCCAGCAGCTCAACTAGCGCGACTGGGGCCAACGTCCTGACTTTC

j_call: TRBJ2-2
d_call: TRBD2
v_call: TRBV2
clone_size: -
cdr3_aa: CASRGLAANTGELFF
cdr3_nt: TGTGCCAGCAGGGGGCTAGCGGCGAACACCGGGGAGCTGTTTTTT

j_call: TRBJ1-1
d_call: -
v_call: TRBV5-6
clone_size: -
cdr3_aa: CASSSWGGKDEAFF
cdr3_nt: TGTGCCAGCAGCTCCTGGGGAGGGAAAGATGAAGCTTTCTTT

j_call: TRBJ2-7
d_call: TRBD1
v_call: TRBV2
clone_size: -
cdr3_aa: CASHAVHRGNEQYF
cdr3_nt: TGTGCCAGCCATGCGGTCCACAGGGGTAACGAGCAGTACTTC

j_call: TRBJ2-3
d_call: TRBD2
v_call: TRBV19
clone_size: -
cdr3_aa: CASSILAGGITDTQYF
cdr3_nt: TGTGCCAGTAGTATCCTAGCGGGAGGTATCACAGATACGCAGTATTTT

j_call: TRBJ2-5
d_call: -
v_call: TRBV18
clone_size: -
cdr3_aa: CASSPGGYRGETQYF
cdr3_nt: TGTGCCAGCTCACCGGGCGGTTACCGGGGAGAGACCCAGTACTTC

j_call: TRBJ2-7
d_call: TRBD2
v_call: TRBV19
clone_size: -
cdr3_aa: CASSTPGLAYEQYF
cdr3_nt: TGTGCCAGTAGTACCCCGGGACTAGCCTACGAGCAGTACTTC

j_call: TRBJ2-5
d_call: TRBD1
v_call: TRBV5-1
clone_size: -
cdr3_aa: CASSSLGTGVRGETQYF
cdr3_nt: TGCGCCAGCAGCTCCCTCGGGACAGGAGTGAGGGGAGAGACCCAGTACTTC

j_call: TRBJ2-1
d_call: TRBD2
v_call: TRBV5-1
clone_size: few
cdr3_aa: CASSQSQIIAGTSGRKNEQFF
cdr3_nt: TGCGCCAGCAGCCAGAGCCAGATAATTGCCGGGACTAGCGGGAGAAAGAATGAGCAGTTCTTC

j_call: TRBJ1-1
d_call: -
v_call: TRBV6-6
clone_size: -
cdr3_aa: CASSSTVPRGTEAFF
cdr3_nt: TGTGCCAGCAGTTCGACAGTCCCAAGGGGCACTGAAGCTTTCTTT

j_call: TRBJ2-3
d_call: TRBD2
v_call: TRBV10-1
clone_size: -
cdr3_aa: CASSPGLGTTDTQYF
cdr3_nt: TGCGCCAGCAGTCCGGGACTAGGGACCACAGATACGCAGTATTTT

j_call: TRBJ1-6
d_call: -
v_call: TRBV2
clone_size: -
cdr3_aa: CASSEQESYNSPLHF
cdr3_nt: TGTGCCAGCAGTGAACAGGAATCGTATAATTCACCCCTCCACTTT

j_call: TRBJ2-1
d_call: TRBD2
v_call: TRBV28
clone_size: -
cdr3_aa: CASSLLDAGGNNEQFF
cdr3_nt: TGTGCCAGCAGTTTATTAGATGCGGGAGGGAACAATGAGCAGTTCTTC

j_call: TRBJ1-2
d_call: -
v_call: TRBV25-1
clone_size: few
cdr3_aa: CASSGPPVQPYTF
cdr3_nt: TGTGCCAGCAGTGGCCCCCCGGTACAGCCGTACACCTTC

j_call: TRBJ1-6
d_call: TRBD1
v_call: TRBV30
clone_size: -
cdr3_aa: CACTMDRGLYNSPLHF
cdr3_nt: TGTGCCTGCACAATGGACAGGGGACTTTATAATTCACCCCTCCACTTT

j_call: TRBJ1-2
d_call: -
v_call: TRBV7-9
clone_size: -
cdr3_aa: CASSQDNDYGYTF
cdr3_nt: TGTGCCAGCAGCCAAGACAACGACTATGGCTACACCTTC

j_call: TRBJ2-3
d_call: -
v_call: TRBV6-1
clone_size: -
cdr3_aa: CASSEAATLSTDTQYF
cdr3_nt: TGTGCCAGCAGTGAAGCAGCTACCCTTAGCACAGATACGCAGTATTTT

j_call: TRBJ2-7
d_call: -
v_call: TRBV28
clone_size: -
cdr3_aa: CASSLGQGFLIYEQYF
cdr3_nt: TGTGCCAGCAGTTTGGGGCAGGGCTTTCTGATTTACGAGCAGTACTTC